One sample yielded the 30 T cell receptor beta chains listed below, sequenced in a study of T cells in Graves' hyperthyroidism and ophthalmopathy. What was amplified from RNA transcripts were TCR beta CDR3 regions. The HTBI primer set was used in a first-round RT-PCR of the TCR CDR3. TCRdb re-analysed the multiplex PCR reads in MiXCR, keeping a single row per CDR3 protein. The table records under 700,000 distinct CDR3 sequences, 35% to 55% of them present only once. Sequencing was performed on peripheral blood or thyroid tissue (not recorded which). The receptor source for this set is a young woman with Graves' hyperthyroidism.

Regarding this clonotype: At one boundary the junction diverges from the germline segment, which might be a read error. The CDR3 nucleotides read TGCGCCAGCAGCCAAGGGGGGACAGGGAAAACCTACGAGCAGTACTTC. It specifies CASSQGGTGKTYEQYF. The chain is built from TRBV7-9 and TRBJ2-7; 9 bases map to TRBD1. This CDR3 is built from 16 residues. Germline assignment: CDR1 SEHNR and CDR2 FQNEAQ (reference sequence).

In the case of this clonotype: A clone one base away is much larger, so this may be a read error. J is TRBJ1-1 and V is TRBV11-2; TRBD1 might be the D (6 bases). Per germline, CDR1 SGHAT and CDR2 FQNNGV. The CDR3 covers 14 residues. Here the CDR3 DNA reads TGTGCCAGCACCGCCGACAGGAGCAACACTGAAGCTCTCTTT. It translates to CASTADRSNTEALF.

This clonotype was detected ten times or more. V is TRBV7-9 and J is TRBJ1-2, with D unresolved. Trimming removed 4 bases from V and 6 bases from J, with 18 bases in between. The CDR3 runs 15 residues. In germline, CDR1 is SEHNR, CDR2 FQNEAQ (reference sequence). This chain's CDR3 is CASSSGLNPYDGYTF. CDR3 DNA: TGTGCCAGCAGCTCAGGACTTAACCCGTACGATGGCTACACCTTC.

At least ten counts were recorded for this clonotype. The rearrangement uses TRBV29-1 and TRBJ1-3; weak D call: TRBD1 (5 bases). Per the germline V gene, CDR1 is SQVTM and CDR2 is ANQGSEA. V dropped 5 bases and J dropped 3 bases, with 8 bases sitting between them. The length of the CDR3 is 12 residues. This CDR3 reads CSVTGFGNTIYF. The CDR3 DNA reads TGCAGCGTTACAGGTTTTGGAAACACCATATATTTT.

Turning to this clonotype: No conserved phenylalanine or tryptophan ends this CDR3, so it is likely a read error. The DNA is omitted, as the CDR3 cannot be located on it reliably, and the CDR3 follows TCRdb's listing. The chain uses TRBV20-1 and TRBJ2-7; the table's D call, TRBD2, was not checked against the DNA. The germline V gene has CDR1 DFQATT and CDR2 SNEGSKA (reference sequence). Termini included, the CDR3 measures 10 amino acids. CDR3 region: CSARAGWLAG.

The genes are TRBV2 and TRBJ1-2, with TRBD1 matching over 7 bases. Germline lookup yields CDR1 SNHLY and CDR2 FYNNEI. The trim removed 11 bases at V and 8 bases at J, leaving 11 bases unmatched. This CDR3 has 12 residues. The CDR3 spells CAPGQTGTGYTF. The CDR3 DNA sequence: TGTGCCCCGGGCCAGACAGGGACGGGCTACACCTTC.

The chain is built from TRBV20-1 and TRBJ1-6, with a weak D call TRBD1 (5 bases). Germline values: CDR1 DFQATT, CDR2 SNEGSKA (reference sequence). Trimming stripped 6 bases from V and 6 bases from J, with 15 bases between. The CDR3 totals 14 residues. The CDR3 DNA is TGCAGTGCCCCAGTGTCCGGGGCTAATTCACCCCTCCACTTT. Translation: CSAPVSGANSPLHF.

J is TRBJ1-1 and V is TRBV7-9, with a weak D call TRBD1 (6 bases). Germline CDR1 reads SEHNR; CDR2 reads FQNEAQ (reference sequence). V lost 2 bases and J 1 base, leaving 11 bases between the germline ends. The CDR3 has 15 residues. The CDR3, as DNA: TGTGCCAGCAGCTTACCCTGGACAGAGAACACTGAAGCTTTCTTT. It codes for CASSLPWTENTEAFF. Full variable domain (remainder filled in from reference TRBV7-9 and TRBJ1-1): DTGVSQNPRHKITKRGQNVTFRCDPISEHNRLYWYRQTLGQGPEFLTYFQNEAQLEKSRLLSDRFSAERPKGSFSTLEIQRTEQGDSAMYLCASSLPWTENTEAFFGQGTRLTVV.

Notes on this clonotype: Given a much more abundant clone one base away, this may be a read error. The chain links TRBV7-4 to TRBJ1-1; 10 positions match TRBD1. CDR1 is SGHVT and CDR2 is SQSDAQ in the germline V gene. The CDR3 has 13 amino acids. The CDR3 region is CASSGTGETEASF. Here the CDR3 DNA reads TGTGCCAGCAGCGGGACAGGGGAGACTGAAGCTTCCTTT.

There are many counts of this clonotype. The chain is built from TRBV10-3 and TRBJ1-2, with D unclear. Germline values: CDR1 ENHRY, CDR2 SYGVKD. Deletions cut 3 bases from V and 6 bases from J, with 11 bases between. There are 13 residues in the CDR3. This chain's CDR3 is CAISDWGPNGYTF. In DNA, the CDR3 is TGTGCCATCAGTGATTGGGGTCCCAATGGCTACACCTTC.

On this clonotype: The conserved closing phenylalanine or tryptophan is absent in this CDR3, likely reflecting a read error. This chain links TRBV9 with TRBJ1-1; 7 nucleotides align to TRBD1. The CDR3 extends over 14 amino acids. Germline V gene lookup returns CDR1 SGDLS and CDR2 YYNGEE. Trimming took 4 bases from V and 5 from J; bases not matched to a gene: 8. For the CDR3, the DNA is TGTGCCAGCAGCTTAGGGCAGGGGGGGACTGAAGCTTTCCTT. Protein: CASSLGQGGTEAFL.

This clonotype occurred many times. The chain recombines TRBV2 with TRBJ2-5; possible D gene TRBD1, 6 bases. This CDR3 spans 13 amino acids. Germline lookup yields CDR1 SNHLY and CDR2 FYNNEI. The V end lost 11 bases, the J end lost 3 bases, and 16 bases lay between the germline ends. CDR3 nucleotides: TGTGCCGGCGCGCCAGGGGTGAAAGAGACCCAGTACTTC. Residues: CAGAPGVKETQYF.

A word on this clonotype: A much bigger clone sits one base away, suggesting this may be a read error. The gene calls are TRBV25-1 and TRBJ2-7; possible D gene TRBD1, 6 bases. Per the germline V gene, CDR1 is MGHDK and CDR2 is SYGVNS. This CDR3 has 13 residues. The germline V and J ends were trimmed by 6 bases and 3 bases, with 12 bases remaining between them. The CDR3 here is CASSPTGIYEQYF. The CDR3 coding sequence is TGTGCCAGCAGCCCCACAGGGATCTACGAGCAGTACTTC.

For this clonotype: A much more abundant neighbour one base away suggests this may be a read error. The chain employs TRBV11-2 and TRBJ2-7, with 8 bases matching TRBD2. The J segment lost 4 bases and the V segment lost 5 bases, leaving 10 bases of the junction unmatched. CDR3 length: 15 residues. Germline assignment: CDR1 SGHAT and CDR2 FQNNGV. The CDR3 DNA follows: TGTGCCAGCAGCCCCATCTCGGGAGGGCCTTACGAGCAGTACTTC. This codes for CASSPISGGPYEQYF.

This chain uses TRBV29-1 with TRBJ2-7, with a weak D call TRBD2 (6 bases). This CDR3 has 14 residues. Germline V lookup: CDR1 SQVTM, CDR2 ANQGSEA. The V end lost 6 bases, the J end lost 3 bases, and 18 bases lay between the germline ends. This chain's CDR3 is CSVRGTQGGYEQYF. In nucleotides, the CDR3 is TGCAGCGTCCGCGGGACTCAAGGAGGCTACGAGCAGTACTTC.

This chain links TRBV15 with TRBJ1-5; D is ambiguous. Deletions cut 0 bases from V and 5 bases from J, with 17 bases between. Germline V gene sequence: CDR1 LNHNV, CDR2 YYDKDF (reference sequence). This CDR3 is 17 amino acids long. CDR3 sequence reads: CATSRDRQRSSYQPQHF. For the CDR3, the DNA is TGTGCCACCAGCAGAGATAGGCAGAGGAGCTCCTATCAGCCCCAGCATTTT.

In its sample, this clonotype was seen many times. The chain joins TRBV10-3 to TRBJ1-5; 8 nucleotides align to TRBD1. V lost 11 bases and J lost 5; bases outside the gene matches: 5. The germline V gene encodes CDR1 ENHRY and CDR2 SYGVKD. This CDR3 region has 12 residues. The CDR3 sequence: CAAQGGDQPQHF. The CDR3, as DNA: TGTGCCGCACAGGGGGGCGATCAGCCCCAGCATTTT.

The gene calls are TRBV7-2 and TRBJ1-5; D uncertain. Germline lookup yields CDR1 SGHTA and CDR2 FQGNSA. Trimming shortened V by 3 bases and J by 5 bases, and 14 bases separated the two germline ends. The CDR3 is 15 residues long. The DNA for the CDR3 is TGTGCCAGCAGCTTGTGGTCTGCAGGTGATCAGCCCCAGCATTTT. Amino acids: CASSLWSAGDQPQHF.

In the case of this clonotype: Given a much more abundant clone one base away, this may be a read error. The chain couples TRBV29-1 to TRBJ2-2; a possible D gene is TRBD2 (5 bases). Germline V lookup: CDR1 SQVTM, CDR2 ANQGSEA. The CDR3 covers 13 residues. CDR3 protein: CSVATGGDTEASF. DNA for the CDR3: TGCAGCGTGGCCACCGGAGGCGACACTGAAGCTTCCTTT.

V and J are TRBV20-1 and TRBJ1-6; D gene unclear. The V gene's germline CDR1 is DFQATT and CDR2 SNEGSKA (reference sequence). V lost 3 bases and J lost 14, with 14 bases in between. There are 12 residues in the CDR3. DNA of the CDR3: TGCAGTGCTAGGGAGAGGTATAATACCCTCCACTTT. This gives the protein CSARERYNTLHF.

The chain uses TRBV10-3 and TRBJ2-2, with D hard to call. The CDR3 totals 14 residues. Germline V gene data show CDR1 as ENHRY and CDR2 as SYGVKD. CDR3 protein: CALRRNANTGELFF. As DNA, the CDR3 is TGTGCTCTTCGACGGAACGCGAACACCGGGGAGCTGTTTTTT.

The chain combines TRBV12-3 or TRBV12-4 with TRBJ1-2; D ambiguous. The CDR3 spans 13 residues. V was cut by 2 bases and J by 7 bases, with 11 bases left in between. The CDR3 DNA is TGTGCCAGCAGTTTAAACCGGGTCCCTGGCTACACCTTC. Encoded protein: CASSLNRVPGYTF.

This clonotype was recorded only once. CDR3 nucleotides: TGCAGCCAAGGACAGGGAACAACCTCACCCCTCCACTTT. The encoded protein is CSQGQGTTSPLHF. V and J are TRBV29-1 and TRBJ1-6, with 8 positions matching TRBD1. CDR1 is SQVTM and CDR2 is ANQGSEA in the germline V gene. J was trimmed by 10 bases and V by 8 bases; bases with no gene match: 10. The CDR3 sequence is 13 residues long.

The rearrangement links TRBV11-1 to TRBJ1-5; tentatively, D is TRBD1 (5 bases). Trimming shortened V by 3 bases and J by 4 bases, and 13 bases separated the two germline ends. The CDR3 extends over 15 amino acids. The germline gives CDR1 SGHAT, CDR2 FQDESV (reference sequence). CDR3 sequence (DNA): TGTGCCAGCAGCTTTGGTACCAGGGCAAATCAGCCCCAGCATTTT. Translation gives CASSFGTRANQPQHF.

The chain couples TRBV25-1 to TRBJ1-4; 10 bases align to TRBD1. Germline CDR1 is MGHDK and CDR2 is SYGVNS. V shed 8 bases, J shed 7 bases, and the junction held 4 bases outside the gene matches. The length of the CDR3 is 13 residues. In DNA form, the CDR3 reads TGTGCCAGCGGGGGACAGGGGAGTGAAAAACTGTTTTTT. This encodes CASGGQGSEKLFF.

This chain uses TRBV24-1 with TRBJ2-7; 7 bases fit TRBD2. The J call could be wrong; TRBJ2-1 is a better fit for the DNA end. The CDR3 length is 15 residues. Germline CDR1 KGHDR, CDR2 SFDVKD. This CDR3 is CATSGGTERYNEQFF. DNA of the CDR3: TGTGCCACCAGCGGGGGGACCGAGCGGTACAATGAGCAGTTCTTC.

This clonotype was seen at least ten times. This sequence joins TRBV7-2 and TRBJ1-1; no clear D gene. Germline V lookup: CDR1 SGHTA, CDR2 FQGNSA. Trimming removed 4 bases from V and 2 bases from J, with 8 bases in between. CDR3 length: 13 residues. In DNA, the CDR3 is TGTGCCAGCAGCTGGGAAGGAAACACTGAAGCTTTCTTT. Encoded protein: CASSWEGNTEAFF.

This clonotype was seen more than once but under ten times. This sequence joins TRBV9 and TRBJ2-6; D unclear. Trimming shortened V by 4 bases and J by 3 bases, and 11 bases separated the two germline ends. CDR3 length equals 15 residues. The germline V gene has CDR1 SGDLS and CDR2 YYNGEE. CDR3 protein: CASSRSWGGANVLTF. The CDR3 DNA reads TGTGCCAGCAGCCGTAGCTGGGGTGGGGCCAACGTCCTGACTTTC. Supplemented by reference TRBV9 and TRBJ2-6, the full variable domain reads DSGVTQTPKHLITATGQRVTLRCSPRSGDLSVYWYQQSLDQGLQFLIQYYNGEERAKGNILERFSAQQFPDLHSELNLSSLELGDSALYFCASSRSWGGANVLTFGAGSRLTVL.

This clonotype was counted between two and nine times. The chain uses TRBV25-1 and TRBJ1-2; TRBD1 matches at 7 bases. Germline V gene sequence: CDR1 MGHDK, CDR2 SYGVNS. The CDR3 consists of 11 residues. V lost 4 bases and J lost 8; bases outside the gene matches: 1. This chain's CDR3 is CASSGGQGYTF. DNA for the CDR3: TGTGCCAGCAGTGGGGGACAGGGCTACACCTTC.

The DNA of the CDR3 is TGTGCCAGCAGCTTACAAGGGGTCGTACGAAACACCATATATTTT. Translated, it gives CASSLQGVVRNTIYF. The chain has TRBV7-4 and TRBJ1-3, with D tentatively TRBD1 (5 bases). CDR1 is SGHVT and CDR2 is SQSDAQ in the germline V gene. This CDR3 has 15 amino acids. V lost 2 bases, J lost 5 bases, and 13 bases lay in between.